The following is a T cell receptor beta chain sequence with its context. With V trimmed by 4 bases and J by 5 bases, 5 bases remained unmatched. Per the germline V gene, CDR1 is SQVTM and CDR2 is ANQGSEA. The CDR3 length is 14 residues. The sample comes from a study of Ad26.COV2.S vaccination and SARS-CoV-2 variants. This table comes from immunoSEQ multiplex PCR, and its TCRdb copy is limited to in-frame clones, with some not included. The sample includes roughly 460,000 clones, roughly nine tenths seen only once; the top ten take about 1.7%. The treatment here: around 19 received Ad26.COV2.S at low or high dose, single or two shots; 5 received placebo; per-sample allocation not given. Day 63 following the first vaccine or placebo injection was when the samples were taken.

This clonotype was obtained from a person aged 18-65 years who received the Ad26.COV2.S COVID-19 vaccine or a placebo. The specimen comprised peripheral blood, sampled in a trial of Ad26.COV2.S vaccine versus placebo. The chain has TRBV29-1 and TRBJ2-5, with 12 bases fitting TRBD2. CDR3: CSVGTSGTAETQYF. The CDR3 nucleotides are TGCAGCGTTGGGACTAGCGGGACGGCGGAGACCCAGTACTTC.